The present entry profiles one T cell receptor beta chain with its context. The table came from immunoSEQ multiplex PCR; TCRdb's copy has only in-frame clones and leaves some out. The repertoire consists of roughly 2.1 million clones, with 93% occurring once and the leading ten covering more than 1.5%. CD45RO-negative cells were positively selected for CCR7, leaving out terminally differentiated effector memory CD45RA+ cells. This record belongs to a study of shared clonotypes between healthy human individuals. Per germline, CDR1 MNHNS and CDR2 SASEGT. There are 13 residues in the CDR3. Trimming took 3 bases from V and 5 from J, leaving 10 bases between them.

The clonotype was recovered from a man younger than 30 in good health. Some clones in this sample may be carry-over from other donors' samples. The rearrangement uses TRBV6-1 and TRBJ1-1, with D uncertain. Sequencing was carried out using naive CD8+ T cells from PBMCs. This CDR3 reads CASSDGRQTEAFF. The CDR3 DNA is TGTGCCAGCAGTGACGGCAGGCAGACTGAAGCTTTCTTT.